This passage covers 17 T cell receptor beta chains from one sample sequenced in a study of blood T cell repertoires in COVID-19. Profiled with immunoSEQ multiplex PCR; TCRdb holds only in-frame clones, not every one. The sample carries some 130,000 clones, about 85% recorded once. The sequenced sample consisted of peripheral blood. The receptor source for this set is a human donor in a cohort sampled during active COVID-19.

CDR3 loop: CASSDFRGGLSSEQYF. The CDR3, as DNA: TGTGCCAGCAGTGATTTTCGGGGGGGCCTTTCTAGCGAGCAGTACTTC. The chain employs TRBV2 and TRBJ2-7; 8 bases are shared with TRBD2. The CDR3 is made up of 16 amino acids. Germline V CDR1 and CDR2: SNHLY, FYNNEI. The J segment lost 6 bases and the V segment lost 3 bases, leaving 13 bases of the junction unmatched.

V and J are TRBV30 and TRBJ2-7; 8 bases are shared with TRBD2. This CDR3 is built from 13 residues. The germline V gene has CDR1 GTSNPN and CDR2 SVGIG (reference sequence). V gave up 5 bases and J gave up 6 bases; unmatched junction bases: 9. CDR3 amino acids: CAWAPSTSGEQYV. The CDR3, as DNA: TGTGCCTGGGCTCCTTCAACTAGCGGCGAGCAGTACGTC.

The gene calls are TRBV2 and TRBJ1-6, with a possible D match to TRBD1 (5 bases). The CDR3 covers 12 residues. Germline V CDR1 and CDR2: SNHLY, FYNNEI. V shed 6 bases and J shed 10 bases, with 10 bases lying between them. CDR3 sequence reads: CASSPGVSPLHF. CDR3 in DNA: TGTGCCAGCAGCCCGGGGGTCTCACCCCTCCACTTT.

The chain uses TRBV9 and TRBJ2-7, with TRBD1 matching over 7 bases. The ends lost 2 bases at V and 5 bases at J; junction bases unmatched: 10. Germline V gene data show CDR1 as SGDLS and CDR2 as YYNGEE. The CDR3 sequence is 15 residues long. DNA for the CDR3: TGTGCCAGCAGCGTCGGTATTACAGGGGCCCACGAGCAGTACTTC. The encoded protein is CASSVGITGAHEQYF.

The chain has TRBV28 and TRBJ2-1; 11 positions agree with TRBD2. With V trimmed by 6 bases and J by 15 bases, 16 bases remained unmatched. CDR3 length: 15 residues. From germline, CDR1 is MDHEN and CDR2 SYDVKM. The CDR3: CASRPLGTSGTRPFF. The CDR3 DNA reads TGTGCCAGCAGACCCCTCGGGACTAGCGGAACACGGCCGTTCTTC.

V usage is TRBV5-8 and J usage is TRBJ1-6; D is unresolved. CDR1 SGHTS and CDR2 YDEGEE come from the germline V gene. V shed 4 bases and J shed 0 bases, with 8 bases lying between them. There are 15 residues in the CDR3. CDR3 sequence: CASSHRGSYNSPLHF. CDR3 sequence (DNA): TGTGCCAGCAGCCACCGGGGCTCCTATAATTCACCCCTCCACTTT.

The genes are TRBV11-3 and TRBJ2-5; 10 bases align to TRBD1. The V and J ends lost 2 bases and 4 bases, in that order; junction bases with no gene match: 7. The CDR3 extends over 16 amino acids. The germline V gene has CDR1 SGHNT and CDR2 YENEEA. CDR3 nucleotide sequence: TGTGCCAGCAGCTTACGGACAGGGGGTTCGTCAGAGACCCAGTACTTC. Protein sequence: CASSLRTGGSSETQYF.

The chain combines TRBV6-5 with TRBJ1-6; D is unclear. The CDR3 consists of 16 residues. Germline V gene data show CDR1 as MNHEY and CDR2 as SVGAGI. With 4 bases removed from V and 0 bases from J, the gap between germline ends came to 10 bases. The CDR3, as DNA: TGTGCCAGCAGTTCTGCACTAAGCTCCTATAATTCACCCCTCCACTTT. It codes for CASSSALSSYNSPLHF.

The genes are TRBV27 and TRBJ1-2, with a possible D match to TRBD1 (6 bases). CDR1 is MNHEY, CDR2 SMNVEV, per germline (reference sequence). The CDR3 totals 13 residues. The germline V and J ends were trimmed by 3 bases and 8 bases, with 13 bases remaining between them. CDR3 sequence (DNA): TGTGCCAGCAGTTTTTGGTCAGGGGACGGCTACACCTTC. Translation gives CASSFWSGDGYTF.

The sample holds one count of this clone. The chain employs TRBV30 and TRBJ1-1; D is uncertain. V lost 2 bases and J 12 bases, leaving 10 bases between the germline ends. CDR1 GTSNPN and CDR2 SVGIG come from the germline V gene (reference sequence). This CDR3 comprises 10 residues. The CDR3 reads CAWSPEGPFF. The DNA of the CDR3 is TGTGCCTGGAGTCCAGAGGGTCCTTTCTTT.

The CDR3 is CASSLDRAPTYEQYF. The CDR3 region has the DNA TGTGCCAGCAGCCTGGACAGGGCCCCAACCTACGAGCAGTACTTC. The chain uses TRBV5-4 and TRBJ2-7; 8 nucleotides line up with TRBD1. V was clipped by 4 bases and J by 2 bases; unmatched bases: 8. The length of the CDR3 is 15 residues. In germline, CDR1 is SGHNT, CDR2 YYREEE (reference sequence). Together with reference TRBV5-4 and TRBJ2-7, the CDR3 gives the full variable domain: ETGVTQSPTHLIKTRGQQVTLRCSSQSGHNTVSWYQQALGQGPQFIFQYYREEENGRGNFPPRFSGLQFPNYSSELNVNALELDDSALYLCASSLDRAPTYEQYFGPGTRLTVT.

The V gene is TRBV9, the J gene TRBJ1-4, with D maybe TRBD1 (5 bases). The V gene's germline CDR1 is SGDLS and CDR2 YYNGEE. This CDR3 is 13 amino acids long. Trimming cost V 8 bases and J 8 bases, with 16 bases left between them. CDR3 nucleotide sequence: TGTGCCAGAGCTCCGGGTCGGGGGGAAAAACTGTTTTTT. Residues: CARAPGRGEKLFF.

The V call is TRBV21-1, the J call TRBJ1-1; TRBD1 is taken as the D call from the table, unchecked against the DNA. TRBV21-1 is tagged as a pseudogene. The CDR3 covers 14 residues. CDR3 in amino acids: CASTRGQPNVEAFF. The CDR3 nucleotides are TGTGCCAGCACCCGGGGACAGCCTAACGTTGAAGCTTTCTTT.

The CDR3 coding sequence is TGCGCCAGCAGTCGAAAAAGGGACAGGGGTCATGAGCAGTTCTTC. Protein product: CASSRKRDRGHEQFF. The chain employs TRBV23-1 and TRBJ2-1, with 10 bases identical to TRBD1. TRBV23-1 is an ORF; its function is uncertain. Trimming at V came to 4 bases and at J to 8 bases, leaving 8 bases not matched to a gene. CDR3 length: 15 amino acids.

The CDR3 region is CASSYSSARTEQYF. CDR3 DNA: TGTGCCAGCAGTTACTCTTCCGCGAGAACGGAGCAGTACTTC. This rearrangement joins TRBV6-2 or TRBV6-3 to TRBJ2-7; D not certain. The V end lost 0 bases, the J end lost 7 bases, and 13 bases lay between the germline ends. The CDR3 spans 14 residues. Germline CDR1 reads MNHEY; CDR2 reads SVGEGT.

This clone was picked up a small number of times. The gene calls are TRBV9 and TRBJ2-5; 11 bases match TRBD2. The CDR3 has 17 amino acids. Unmatched junction bases numbered 4, after V lost 0 bases and J lost 0 bases. CDR1 SGDLS and CDR2 YYNGEE come from the germline V gene. CDR3 protein: CASSVDLAGGNQETQYF. The CDR3 DNA sequence: TGTGCCAGCAGCGTAGATCTAGCGGGGGGCAACCAAGAGACCCAGTACTTC.

The chain is built from TRBV11-3 and TRBJ2-1; TRBD2 might be the D (5 bases). The germline CDR1 and CDR2 sequences are SGHNT and YENEEA. Trimming left V 0 bases short and J 9 bases short, with 12 bases between. CDR3 size: 14 residues. The CDR3 DNA is TGTGCCAGCAGCTTAGATTCGGGGTCTGGTGAGCAGTTCTTC. The encoded protein is CASSLDSGSGEQFF.